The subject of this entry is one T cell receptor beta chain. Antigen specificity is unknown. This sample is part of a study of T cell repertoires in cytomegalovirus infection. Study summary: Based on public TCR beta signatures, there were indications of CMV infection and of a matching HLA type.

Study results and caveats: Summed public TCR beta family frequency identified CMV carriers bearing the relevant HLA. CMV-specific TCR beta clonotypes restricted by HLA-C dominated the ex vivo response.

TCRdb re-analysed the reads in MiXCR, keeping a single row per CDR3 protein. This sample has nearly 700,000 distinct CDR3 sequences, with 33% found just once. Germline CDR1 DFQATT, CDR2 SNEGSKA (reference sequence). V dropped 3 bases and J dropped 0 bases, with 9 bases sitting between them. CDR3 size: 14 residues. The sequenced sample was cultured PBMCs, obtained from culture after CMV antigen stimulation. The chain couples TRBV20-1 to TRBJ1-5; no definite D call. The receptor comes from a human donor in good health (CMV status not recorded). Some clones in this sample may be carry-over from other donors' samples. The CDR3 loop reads CSASLVDSNQPQHF. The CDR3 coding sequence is TGCAGTGCTAGTTTAGTAGATAGCAATCAGCCCCAGCATTTT.